The 10 T cell receptor beta chains below come from one sample, sequenced in a study of blood T cell repertoires in COVID-19. Only in-frame clones appear in the TCRdb table, and some are missing; sequencing was by immunoSEQ multiplex PCR. This table has about 400,000 clones, roughly 90% appearing once. Material for sequencing was PBMCs or T cells enriched from blood (not recorded which). The receptors come from a woman aged 25 to 39 with acute COVID-19.

To note about this clone: Other DNA sequences within the sample encode an identical CDR3. This chain connects TRBV3-1 (or the pseudogene TRBV3-2) to TRBJ1-2; D remains unclear. Germline CDR1 is LGHDT and CDR2 is YNNKEL (reference sequence). V was pared by 3 bases and J by 4 bases, with 12 bases between. The CDR3 spans 14 residues. The CDR3 DNA sequence: TGTGCCAGCAGCCATCTTTCAGAGGGCTATGGCTACACCTTC. Translation: CASSHLSEGYGYTF.

The rearrangement joins TRBV4-1 to TRBJ2-2, with 11 bases aligning to TRBD2. V dropped 4 bases and J dropped 6; count of bases not matched to a gene: 13. CDR3 length: 18 amino acids. Germline V gives CDR1 MGHRA, CDR2 YSYEKL. The DNA of the CDR3 is TGCGCCAGCAGCCCTTTAGCGGGGGGGCTCCGAGGGGCCGGGGAGCTGTTTTTT. Its protein is CASSPLAGGLRGAGELFF.

This clone was recorded once. This chain links TRBV19 with TRBJ2-6; possible D gene TRBD1, 6 bases. The V gene's germline CDR1 is LNHDA and CDR2 SQIVND (reference sequence). This CDR3 is 16 amino acids long. Between the trimmed V and J ends, which lost 5 bases and 0 bases, there was a span of 11 bases. The CDR3 sequence is CASSRIQGSGANVLTF. DNA for the CDR3: TGTGCCAGTAGTCGTATACAGGGCTCTGGGGCCAACGTCCTGACTTTC.

The rearrangement uses TRBV5-8 and TRBJ1-1; D not resolved. Trimming pared 0 bases from V and 3 bases from J, leaving 6 bases between. The CDR3 runs 13 residues. Germline assignment: CDR1 SGHTS and CDR2 YDEGEE. Here the CDR3 DNA reads TGTGCCAGCAGCTTGGTGCAGTACACTGAAGCTTTCTTT. This sequence encodes CASSLVQYTEAFF.

J is TRBJ2-1 and V is TRBV29-1, with D perhaps matching TRBD2 (5 bases). The CDR3 sequence is 14 residues long. The germline V gene encodes CDR1 SQVTM and CDR2 ANQGSEA. Trimming removed 4 bases from V and 2 bases from J, with 12 bases in between. CDR3 amino acids: CSVVGVITYNEQFF. The CDR3 nucleotides are TGCAGCGTTGTCGGGGTCATAACCTACAATGAGCAGTTCTTC.

The chain joins TRBV18 to TRBJ2-6; D gene unclear. Trimming left V 6 bases short and J 4 bases short, with 13 bases between. The length of the CDR3 is 15 residues. Germline lookup yields CDR1 KGHSH and CDR2 LQKENI. The CDR3 sequence is CASSRLVSGANVLTF. DNA for the CDR3: TGTGCCAGCTCTCGACTGGTATCGGGGGCCAACGTCCTGACTTTC.

This chain connects TRBV4-1 to TRBJ2-7; D ambiguous. The germline V gene encodes CDR1 MGHRA and CDR2 YSYEKL. Between the trimmed V and J ends, which lost 0 bases and 6 bases, there was a span of 9 bases. There are 13 residues in the CDR3. CDR3 in DNA: TGCGCCAGCAGCCAAGACTCTAGGAGCGAGCAGTACTTC. Its protein is CASSQDSRSEQYF.

The chain recombines TRBV9 with TRBJ2-2; 7 positions match TRBD1. Looked up from germline, CDR1 is SGDLS and CDR2 is YYNGEE. The V and J ends lost 3 bases and 0 bases, in that order; junction bases with no gene match: 5. The CDR3 sequence is 16 residues long. CDR3 protein: CASSALDRANTGELFF. As DNA, the CDR3 is TGTGCCAGCAGCGCGTTAGACAGGGCGAACACCGGGGAGCTGTTTTTT.

The chain carries TRBV5-1 and TRBJ2-3, with D tentatively TRBD1 (5 bases). Germline assignment: CDR1 SGHRS and CDR2 YFSETQ. CDR3 size: 14 residues. Trimming shortened V by 2 bases and J by 0 bases, and 7 bases separated the two germline ends. The CDR3 DNA follows: TGCGCCAGCAGCTTTGGACAAAGCACAGATACGCAGTATTTT. Encoded protein: CASSFGQSTDTQYF.

The rearrangement links TRBV24-1 to TRBJ1-3; the match to TRBD1 covers 7 bases. V lost 4 bases and J lost 0; bases outside the gene matches: 5. This CDR3 region has 16 residues. CDR1 and CDR2 from the germline V gene are KGHDR and SFDVKD. The DNA of the CDR3 is TGTGCCACCAGTGACCCAGGGGGTTACTCTGGAAACACCATATATTTT. It yields the protein CATSDPGGYSGNTIYF.